This is a list of T cell receptor beta chains from one sample in a study of CD8+ T cells in alopecia areata. Only in-frame clones appear in the TCRdb table, and some are missing; sequencing was by immunoSEQ multiplex PCR. This table holds 90,000 to 150,000 clones, around 53% found once. Specimen: CD4+ T cells sorted from blood, collected at week 4, from a patient treated with tofacitinib. The receptors here all came from a human donor with alopecia areata. The CDR3 runs from the conserved cysteine through the conserved F or W. D genes are given only for firm matches. Clone size is stated in some rows and not others, as once, few, many or a class when expanded.

clone size,V gene,D gene,J gene,CDR3 DNA,CDR3 protein
.,TRBV29-1,.,TRBJ2-3,TGCAGCGTCCAAGAGGTCACAGGCACAGATACGCAGTATTTT,CSVQEVTGTDTQYF
.,TRBV30,.,TRBJ1-4,TGTGCCTGGGCCCTAATGGGGCTTAATGAAAAACTGTTTTTT,CAWALMGLNEKLFF
few,TRBV11-2,TRBD2,TRBJ2-3,TGTGCCAGCAGCTTGGGAGGGGGCACAGATACGCAGTATTTT,CASSLGGGTDTQYF
.,TRBV6-5,TRBD1,TRBJ1-2,TGTGCCAGCAGTTACACCCGACAGGGGCACTATGGCTACACCTTC,CASSYTRQGHYGYTF
.,TRBV6-5,TRBD2,TRBJ2-3,TGTGCCACCGCAGGGGCGGGAGGGCGCGGAGATACGCAGTATTTT,CATAGAGGRGDTQYF
.,TRBV9,.,TRBJ2-1,TGTGCCAGCAGCCCAGGGGCAACAAAGGCCTACAATGAGCAGTTCTTC,CASSPGATKAYNEQFF
.,TRBV6-5,.,TRBJ1-1,TGTGCCAGCATAACTAACACTGAAGCTTTCTTT,CASITNTEAFF
.,TRBV6-1,.,TRBJ2-7,TGTGCCATCACGGACACATACGAGCAGTACTTC,CAITDTYEQYF
.,TRBV5-1,.,TRBJ1-6,TGCGCCAGCAGCTTGGACCGGGAAGTCGGTAATTCACCCCTCCACTTT,CASSLDREVGNSPLHF
.,TRBV20-1,.,TRBJ2-7,TGCAGTGCCCGAGGTGCCTACGAGCAGTACTTC,CSARGAYEQYF